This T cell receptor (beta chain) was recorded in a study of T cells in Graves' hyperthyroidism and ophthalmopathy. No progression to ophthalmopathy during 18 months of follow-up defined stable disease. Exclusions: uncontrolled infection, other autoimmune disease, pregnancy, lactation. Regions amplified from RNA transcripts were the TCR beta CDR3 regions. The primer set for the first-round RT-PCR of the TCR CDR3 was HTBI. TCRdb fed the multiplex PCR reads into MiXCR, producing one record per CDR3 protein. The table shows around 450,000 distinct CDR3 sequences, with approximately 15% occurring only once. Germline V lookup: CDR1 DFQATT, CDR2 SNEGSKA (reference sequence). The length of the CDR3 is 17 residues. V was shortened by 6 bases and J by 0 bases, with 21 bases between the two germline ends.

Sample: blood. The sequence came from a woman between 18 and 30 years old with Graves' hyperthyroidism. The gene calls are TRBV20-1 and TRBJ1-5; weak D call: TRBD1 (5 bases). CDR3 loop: CSALRQGLTYSNQPQHF. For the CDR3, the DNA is TGCAGTGCCTTGCGCCAGGGTTTGACCTATAGCAATCAGCCCCAGCATTTT.